What follows are 29 T cell receptor beta chains derived from one specimen sequenced in a study of blood T cell repertoires in COVID-19. Repertoires were generated with immunoSEQ multiplex PCR, while TCRdb's copy carries only in-frame clones and drops some. Of more than 200,000 clones listed, approximately 78% are singletons. Material for sequencing was peripheral blood. The receptors derive from an elderly woman with acute or convalescent COVID-19.

The chain is built from TRBV20-1 and TRBJ2-7; D not resolved. Germline CDR1 is DFQATT and CDR2 is SNEGSKA (reference sequence). CDR3 length: 11 residues. CDR3 residues: CEPTNPYEQYF. CDR3 coding DNA: TGCGAACCAACTAACCCGTACGAGCAGTACTTC.

The genes are TRBV28 and TRBJ1-4; TRBD1 might be the D (5 bases). The V gene's germline CDR1 is MDHEN and CDR2 SYDVKM. Trimming cost V 5 bases and J 6 bases, with 10 bases left between them. The length of the CDR3 is 13 residues. This CDR3 is CASSDSIYEKLFF. In DNA, the CDR3 is TGTGCCAGCAGTGACAGCATTTATGAAAAACTGTTTTTT. The complete variable domain, with remaining parts taken from reference TRBV28 and TRBJ1-4, reads DVKVTQSSRYLVKRTGEKVFLECVQDMDHENMFWYRQDPGLGLRLIYFSYDVKMKEKGDIPEGYSVSREKKERFSLILESASTNQTSMYLCASSDSIYEKLFFGSGTQLSVL.

In this sample, this clone turned up once. The chain is built from TRBV19 and TRBJ1-2; D is uncertain. This CDR3 region has 13 residues. Germline CDR1 LNHDA, CDR2 SQIVND (reference sequence). The ends were cut back, 1 base at V and 7 bases at J, with 10 bases in the middle. CDR3 in DNA: TGTGCCAGTAGTATAGCTCCCGGGGTTGGCTACACCTTC. Its translation: CASSIAPGVGYTF.

The rearrangement joins TRBV7-3 to TRBJ2-1; 9 bases agree with TRBD2. Germline values: CDR1 SGHTA, CDR2 FQGTGA. V was pared by 3 bases and J by 8 bases, with 11 bases of the junction left unmatched. The CDR3 is 16 residues long. The chain's CDR3 is CASSFLGLAGRDEQFF. DNA for the CDR3: TGTGCCAGCAGCTTCTTAGGGCTAGCGGGAAGGGATGAGCAGTTCTTC.

This chain joins TRBV5-6 and TRBJ1-4; no reliable D call. CDR1 SGHDT and CDR2 YYEEEE come from the germline V gene. V lost 1 base, J lost 0 bases, and 4 bases lay in between. The CDR3 contains 14 residues. This CDR3 reads CASSLPATNEKLFF. CDR3 nucleotides: TGTGCCAGCAGCTTGCCGGCAACTAATGAAAAACTGTTTTTT. Looking up the rest from reference TRBV5-6 and TRBJ1-4 gives the full variable domain: DAGVTQSPTHLIKTRGQQVTLRCSPKSGHDTVSWYQQALGQGPQFIFQYYEEEERQRGNFPDRFSGHQFPNYSSELNVNALLLGDSALYLCASSLPATNEKLFFGSGTQLSVL.

This rearrangement joins TRBV6-6 to TRBJ1-2; TRBD1 aligns across 7 bases. CDR3 size: 13 residues. Trimming at V came to 4 bases and at J to 8 bases, leaving 7 bases not matched to a gene. Per the germline V gene, CDR1 is MNHNY and CDR2 is SVGAGI (reference sequence). The CDR3 sequence is CASSWTGPDGYTF. CDR3 nucleotides: TGTGCCAGCAGTTGGACAGGACCTGACGGCTACACCTTC.

This chain connects TRBV27 to TRBJ1-2; TRBD1 is a possible D gene (6 bases). Germline V gives CDR1 MNHEY, CDR2 SMNVEV (reference sequence). The CDR3 is 15 residues long. Trimming shortened V by 0 bases and J by 4 bases, and 12 bases separated the two germline ends. DNA for the CDR3: TGTGCCAGCAGTTTATCGCACAGGGACCCCTATGGCTACACCTTC. Amino acid sequence: CASSLSHRDPYGYTF.

The chain uses TRBV7-9 and TRBJ2-5, with 10 bases that match TRBD2. Germline CDR1 and CDR2: SEHNR and FQNEAQ (reference sequence). V lost 0 bases and J lost 4; bases outside the gene matches: 11. This CDR3 has 18 residues. In DNA form, the CDR3 reads TGTGCCAGCAGCTTAGCACTAGCGGGATTTTCGGGCGGAGAGACCCAGTACTTC. This codes for CASSLALAGFSGGETQYF.

The sample holds one count of this clone. J is TRBJ2-1 and V is TRBV2; 11 bases are shared with TRBD2. This CDR3 contains 13 residues. Germline CDR1 reads SNHLY; CDR2 reads FYNNEI. The V and J ends lost 4 bases and 15 bases, in that order; junction bases with no gene match: 8. The CDR3 DNA reads TGTGCCAGCAGTGGGATCACTAGCGGGGGTCTGTTCTTC. This gives the protein CASSGITSGGLFF.

V gene TRBV7-2 combines with J gene TRBJ2-6, with 8 bases that match TRBD2. Trimming removed 3 bases from V and 0 bases from J; junction bases left unmatched: 4. In germline, CDR1 is SGHTA, CDR2 FQGNSA. The CDR3 sequence is 17 residues long. CDR3 DNA sequence: TGTGCCAGCAGCTTTTCGGGGGGGAACTCTGGGGCCAACGTCCTGACTTTC. Encoded protein: CASSFSGGNSGANVLTF.

The chain employs TRBV28 and TRBJ2-7, with unresolved D. Trimming cost V 3 bases and J 2 bases, with 8 bases left between them. This CDR3 contains 13 residues. Germline V gene sequence: CDR1 MDHEN, CDR2 SYDVKM. The DNA for the CDR3 is TGTGCCAGCAGTTTGACTTCTACCTACGAGCAGTACTTC. It specifies CASSLTSTYEQYF.

The chain combines TRBV18 with TRBJ1-2; D is possibly TRBD1 (5 bases). Trimming stripped 3 bases from V and 1 base from J, with 9 bases between. Germline lookup yields CDR1 KGHSH and CDR2 LQKENI. The CDR3 spans 14 residues. CDR3 bases: TGTGCCAGCTCACCCAGACAGAGTAACTATGGCTACACCTTC. This sequence encodes CASSPRQSNYGYTF.

The V gene is TRBV18, the J gene TRBJ1-1; perhaps TRBD1 as D (5 bases). Trimming pared 6 bases from V and 0 bases from J, leaving 14 bases between. CDR3 size: 15 residues. Germline CDR1 KGHSH, CDR2 LQKENI. The CDR3: CASSPDRALNTEAFF. The CDR3 coding sequence is TGTGCCAGCTCTCCCGACAGAGCTTTGAACACTGAAGCTTTCTTT.

The chain recombines TRBV6-5 with TRBJ1-1; no reliable D call. From germline, CDR1 is MNHEY and CDR2 SVGAGI. This CDR3 contains 13 residues. V gave up 8 bases and J gave up 0 bases, with 10 bases separating them. The CDR3 here is CASRRELNTEAFF. The CDR3 nucleotides are TGTGCCAGCCGAAGGGAGCTGAACACTGAAGCTTTCTTT.

The rearrangement links TRBV7-9 to TRBJ1-1; no clear D gene. The CDR3 length is 12 residues. V lost 3 bases, J lost 8 bases, and 10 bases lay in between. Germline-derived CDR1 and CDR2 are SEHNR and FQNEAQ (reference sequence). The CDR3 DNA follows: TGTGCCAGCAGCTTCGGGGTATTAGAAGCTTTCTTT. This translates into CASSFGVLEAFF.

Notes on this clone: Additional DNA sequences in this sample encode the identical CDR3. This chain connects TRBV10-3 to TRBJ2-3, with TRBD2 identical over 11 bases. There are 14 residues in the CDR3. The V gene end was trimmed by 6 bases and the J gene end by 3 bases; junction bases not matched to a gene: 2. Germline V gives CDR1 ENHRY, CDR2 SYGVKD. The CDR3 DNA follows: TGTGCCATCAGACTAGCGGGAGAGACAGATACGCAGTATTTT. This encodes CAIRLAGETDTQYF.

This clone has a count of ten or more. The chain links TRBV12-3 or TRBV12-4 to TRBJ2-1; perhaps TRBD2 as D (6 bases). The V gene lost 6 bases and the J gene lost 4 bases, with 10 bases spanning the gap. The CDR3 has 13 amino acids. This chain's CDR3 is CASSGGIYNEQFF. The CDR3 region has the DNA TGTGCCAGCAGCGGGGGAATATACAATGAGCAGTTCTTC.

The rearrangement joins TRBV12-3 or TRBV12-4 to TRBJ2-5, with D possibly TRBD1 on 7 matching bases. The CDR3 is made up of 12 amino acids. V lost 3 bases, J lost 7 bases, and 9 bases lay in between. The CDR3 region is CASSFQGGTQYF. The CDR3 bases are TGTGCCAGCAGTTTCCAGGGGGGGACCCAGTACTTC.

J is TRBJ1-5 and V is TRBV6-1; 8 bases align to TRBD1. V was pared by 4 bases and J by 1 base, with 6 bases of the junction left unmatched. Germline V gene sequence: CDR1 MNHNS, CDR2 SASEGT. The CDR3 is made up of 16 amino acids. The CDR3 region has the DNA TGTGCCAGCAGTGGACAGGGGTTGGGAAGCAATCAGCCCCAGCATTTT. It encodes CASSGQGLGSNQPQHF.

V and J are TRBV5-4 and TRBJ1-4; D remains unclear. V shed 0 bases and J shed 8 bases, with 14 bases lying between them. The germline V gene has CDR1 SGHNT and CDR2 YYREEE (reference sequence). The CDR3 length is 15 residues. For the CDR3, the DNA is TGTGCCAGCAGCTTGGGGGTTCGCCCGAGGGAAAAACTGTTTTTT. Protein: CASSLGVRPREKLFF.

The chain recombines TRBV18 with TRBJ2-7; 12 nucleotides line up with TRBD2. Unmatched junction bases numbered 5, after V lost 0 bases and J lost 2 bases. From germline, CDR1 is KGHSH and CDR2 LQKENI. The CDR3 length is 17 residues. The CDR3 loop is CASSPPLAGGPTYEQYF. The DNA for the CDR3 is TGTGCCAGCTCACCACCACTAGCGGGGGGCCCGACCTACGAGCAGTACTTC.

In this sample, this clone turned up once. The rearrangement links TRBV25-1 to TRBJ2-2; 10 bases fit TRBD1. Germline CDR1 is MGHDK and CDR2 is SYGVNS. V trimming: 4 bases; J trimming: 5 bases; junction bases outside the gene matches: 1. The CDR3 runs 14 residues. The CDR3, as DNA: TGTGCCAGCAGTGGGGACAGGGGAACCGGGGAGCTGTTTTTT. Its translation is CASSGDRGTGELFF.

The count of this clone is one. DNA of the CDR3: TGTGCCAGCAGTAAAGGGGGCGCCTATGGCTACACCTTC. This gives the protein CASSKGGAYGYTF. This rearrangement joins TRBV9 to TRBJ1-2; 7 nucleotides align to TRBD1. Germline CDR1 and CDR2: SGDLS and YYNGEE. The CDR3 is 13 residues long. The V and J ends lost 5 bases and 4 bases, in that order; junction bases with no gene match: 5.

The chain uses TRBV2 and TRBJ2-4; 9 positions agree with TRBD1. This CDR3 spans 15 amino acids. Trimming removed 11 bases from V and 2 bases from J; junction bases left unmatched: 10. Germline lookup yields CDR1 SNHLY and CDR2 FYNNEI. In DNA form, the CDR3 reads TGTGCCTCGGCGGGACAGGGAGCCTCCAAAAACATTCAGTACTTC. This gives the protein CASAGQGASKNIQYF.

As to this clone: Distinct nucleotide sequences in the sample also encode this CDR3. The chain employs TRBV19 and TRBJ2-7, with TRBD2 matching 7 bases. V was clipped by 3 bases and J by 1 base; unmatched bases: 3. CDR3 length equals 14 residues. Looked up from germline, CDR1 is LNHDA and CDR2 is SQIVND (reference sequence). The CDR3 reads CASSISGRSYEQYF. CDR3 nucleotide sequence: TGTGCCAGTAGTATTAGCGGGCGATCCTACGAGCAGTACTTC.

The V call is TRBV12-3 or TRBV12-4, the J call TRBJ2-5; TRBD2 matches at 8 bases. This CDR3 has 13 residues. The CDR3, as DNA: TGTGCTTGCATGGTAGCGGGGATACAGACCCAGTACTTC. Protein: CACMVAGIQTQYF.

A few counts support this clone. This sequence joins TRBV15 and TRBJ2-1, with 7 bases matching TRBD2. The CDR3 extends over 15 amino acids. CDR1 and CDR2 from the germline V gene are LNHNV and YYDKDF (reference sequence). V was clipped by 0 bases and J by 6 bases; unmatched bases: 5. As DNA, the CDR3 is TGTGCCACCAGCAGAGAAGCGGGGATCGGCAATGAGCAGTTCTTC. Its translation: CATSREAGIGNEQFF. The full variable domain, completed using reference TRBV15 and TRBJ2-1, is DAMVIQNPRYQVTQFGKPVTLSCSQTLNHNVMYWYQQKSSQAPKLLFHYYDKDFNNEADTPDNFQSRRPNTSFCFLDIRSPGLGDTAMYLCATSREAGIGNEQFFGPGTRLTVL.

V usage is TRBV11-3 and J usage is TRBJ2-1, with 8 bases that match TRBD2. Germline V gene data show CDR1 as SGHNT and CDR2 as YENEEA. Losses at the gene ends were 2 bases for V and 5 bases for J; bases not matched to a gene: 11. The CDR3 runs to 17 residues. CDR3 residues: CASSLRLMRGVHNEQFF. As DNA, the CDR3 is TGTGCCAGCAGCTTAAGGTTGATGCGGGGGGTTCACAATGAGCAGTTCTTC.

A few counts support this clone. This chain connects TRBV19 to TRBJ2-2; 8 bases are a match to TRBD1. Germline trimming cut 6 bases from V and 7 bases from J; bases unmatched to any gene: 7. Germline V gene data show CDR1 as LNHDA and CDR2 as SQIVND (reference sequence). This CDR3 comprises 14 residues. CDR3 amino acids: CASRPDREIGELFF. The CDR3 DNA sequence: TGTGCCAGTAGACCGGACAGGGAGATCGGGGAGCTGTTTTTT.